One and the same sample provided the 2 T cell receptor beta chains below, sequenced in a study of cytomegalovirus exposure and HLA in healthy donors (dated by TCRdb to about 2017). The receptor library was made with the immunoSEQ multiplex PCR assay. The multiplex PCR relied on a mix of 60 forward primers for TCR Vbeta segments and 13 reverse primers for TCR Jbeta segments. This is the immuneACCESS table as TCRdb keeps it, with only in-frame sequences that have V and J called. A part of the clones is gone; compared with another copy, unresolved V genes explain less than half, and the rest is unexplained. The sample table shows 75,000 to 100,000 clones, and approximately 79% are seen once. The top ten clones comprise 1.8% of the sample. The sample comprised PBMCs. These receptors all stem from a male donor in good health and CMV-seronegative.

There are a few counts of this clone. In DNA form, the CDR3 reads TGTGCCAGCAGTTACTCACTTTTGCGCACAGATACGCAGTATTTT. Translation: CASSYSLLRTDTQYF. The chain combines TRBV6-5 with TRBJ2-3; no firm D call. The V gene's germline CDR1 is MNHEY and CDR2 SVGAGI. The CDR3 totals 15 residues. V was shortened by 0 bases and J by 1 base, with 8 bases between the two germline ends.

The J gene is TRBJ2-6, the V gene TRBV10-2, with 8 bases lining up with TRBD1. CDR1 is WSHSY and CDR2 is SAAADI in the germline V gene. This CDR3 comprises 17 residues. V dropped 3 bases and J dropped 4; count of bases not matched to a gene: 8. This CDR3 is CASSDNPGGTGANVLTF. In DNA form, the CDR3 reads TGCGCCAGCAGTGACAATCCAGGGGGCACCGGGGCCAACGTCCTGACTTTC.